These 9 T cell receptor beta chains were sequenced from one sample in a study of vaccination and CD4 T cells after COVID-19. Sequenced with the Oncomine TCR Beta short-read assay was DNA taken from cultured CD4+ T cells. TCRdb reanalysed the PCR reads using MiXCR and keeps one entry per CDR3 protein. The table includes 15,000 to 20,000 distinct CDR3 sequences, roughly 50% detected once. Noted treatment: roughly ten-day PBMC culture with coronavirus spike peptide pools or control peptides (ViraFEST assay). Their specific antigens are unknown. Sequenced sample: CD4+ T cells from blood, cultured in vitro. The receptors here all came from a human donor who had recovered from COVID-19.

The rearrangement uses TRBV10-3 and TRBJ2-1, with 7 nucleotides matching TRBD1. After removal of 3 bases from V and 6 bases from J, the junction contained 8 bases not matched to a gene. The germline V gene encodes CDR1 ENHRY and CDR2 SYGVKD. The CDR3 loop spans 15 amino acids. This chain's CDR3 is CAISDPRDSANEQFF. The CDR3 DNA is TGTGCCATCAGTGACCCAAGGGACAGTGCCAATGAGCAGTTCTTC.

This clonotype was detected only a few times. The chain employs TRBV27 and TRBJ1-2; the match to TRBD1 covers 8 bases. The germline CDR1 and CDR2 sequences are MNHEY and SMNVEV (reference sequence). Unmatched junction bases numbered 6, after V lost 3 bases and J lost 6 bases. This CDR3 has 14 amino acids. The CDR3 loop is CASSFSDRDDGYTF. CDR3 bases: TGTGCCAGCAGTTTCTCGGACAGGGATGATGGCTACACCTTC.

The genes are TRBV2 and TRBJ2-2; D is unresolved. Per the germline V gene, CDR1 is SNHLY and CDR2 is FYNNEI. CDR3 length: 12 amino acids. The V end was cut by 3 bases, the J end by 6 bases, with 5 bases between. In DNA form, the CDR3 reads TGTGCCAGCAGTGAGCTCCCCGGGGAGCTGTTTTTT. It is translated as CASSELPGELFF.

The chain has TRBV20-1 and TRBJ2-3; TRBD2 aligns across 11 bases. This CDR3 has 16 amino acids. CDR1 and CDR2 from the germline V gene are DFQATT and SNEGSKA (reference sequence). The CDR3 sequence: CSAGTSGLLSTDTQYF. The DNA of the CDR3 is TGCAGCGCAGGGACTAGCGGCCTCCTCTCCACAGATACGCAGTATTTT.

The V call is TRBV7-8, the J call TRBJ2-2; 11 positions agree with TRBD2. J gave up 6 bases and V 3 bases, and 12 bases lay outside the gene matches. Germline V gives CDR1 SGHVS, CDR2 FQNEAQ. The CDR3 is 18 amino acids. The DNA of the CDR3 is TGTGCCAGCAGCTTGGATAGCGGGAGGGCCGCGGACTCCGGGGAGCTGTTTTTT. Its protein is CASSLDSGRAADSGELFF.

This clonotype was seen only a few times. The chain has TRBV10-3 and TRBJ1-5; TRBD1 aligns across 8 bases. CDR3 size: 13 residues. The ends lost 8 bases at V and 5 bases at J; junction bases unmatched: 5. Germline CDR1 ENHRY, CDR2 SYGVKD. Here the CDR3 reads CAIGQGGDQPQHF. The CDR3 DNA is TGTGCCATCGGACAGGGAGGGGATCAGCCCCAGCATTTT.

DNA of the CDR3: TGCAGTGGGGCATGGGCCGGGGGGTCTAACTATGGCTACACCTTC. Amino acids: CSGAWAGGSNYGYTF. The gene calls are TRBV20-1 and TRBJ1-2; D might be TRBD1 (5 bases). Looked up from germline, CDR1 is DFQATT and CDR2 is SNEGSKA (reference sequence). V lost 7 bases and J 0 bases, leaving 18 bases between the germline ends. CDR3 size: 15 residues.

The V call is TRBV5-4, the J call TRBJ2-3, with D unclear. CDR3 length equals 14 residues. V lost 4 bases, J lost 2 bases, and 11 bases lay in between. Germline CDR1 SGHNT, CDR2 YYREEE (reference sequence). The CDR3 loop is CASSATGNTDTQYF. Here the CDR3 DNA reads TGTGCCAGCAGCGCCACGGGCAACACAGATACGCAGTATTTT.

The chain uses TRBV11-1 and TRBJ2-1; D is unclear. V was cut by 1 base and J by 0 bases, with 7 bases left in between. The CDR3 has 15 amino acids. Germline values: CDR1 SGHAT, CDR2 FQDESV (reference sequence). The CDR3 DNA is TGTGCCAGCAGCTTAGACACTGGCTCCTACAATGAGCAGTTCTTC. The encoded protein is CASSLDTGSYNEQFF.